The T cell receptor (beta chain) under discussion was sequenced for a study of blood T cell repertoires in COVID-19. Profiling relied on immunoSEQ multiplex PCR, and the TCRdb table lists in-frame clones only, not all of them. Among 250,000 to 300,000 clones, approximately 90% were seen once, and the ten largest hold 2% to 2.5%. CDR1 LNHDA and CDR2 SQIVND come from the germline V gene (reference sequence). The CDR3 loop spans 16 amino acids. V was shortened by 4 bases and J by 3 bases, with 18 bases between the two germline ends. This chain connects TRBV19 to TRBJ1-2; perhaps TRBD1 as D (5 bases). Sequenced input: peripheral blood. The clonotype comes from a woman aged 45-59 years who had recovered from COVID-19. The CDR3 protein is CASSTSAGEGYYGYTF. The CDR3 DNA reads TGTGCCAGTAGTACCTCAGCCGGGGAGGGGTACTATGGCTACACCTTC.